The 17 T cell receptor beta chains below all came from one sample that was sequenced in a study of PD-L1 blockade in urothelial cancer. TCRdb's copy holds only in-frame clones and misses some; the assay was immunoSEQ multiplex PCR. The sample lists around 50,000 clones, roughly 88% occurring once. As to time point: peripheral blood 6 weeks after treatment start. The input for sequencing was PBMCs, taken around atezolizumab (anti-PD-L1) treatment. The receptors were gathered from a man between 50 and 59 years old with urothelial cancer.

This chain joins TRBV4-3 and TRBJ2-3; 11 bases align to TRBD2. Germline CDR1 and CDR2: LGHNA and YSLEER. This CDR3 contains 17 residues. V trimming: 1 base; J trimming: 5 bases; junction bases outside the gene matches: 8. The CDR3 spells CASSQVGIAGGRDTQYF. CDR3 DNA sequence: TGCGCCAGCAGCCAAGTGGGGATAGCGGGAGGGCGAGATACGCAGTATTTT.

This chain joins TRBV5-6 and TRBJ1-3, with D possibly TRBD1 on 6 matching bases. Germline lookup yields CDR1 SGHDT and CDR2 YYEEEE. Trimming stripped 7 bases from V and 1 base from J, with 15 bases between. This CDR3 comprises 15 residues. The CDR3 is CASGPRGNSGNTIYF. CDR3 DNA sequence: TGTGCCAGCGGACCCAGGGGTAATTCTGGAAACACCATATATTTT.

The J gene is TRBJ2-1, the V gene TRBV5-1; D gene unclear. Per the germline V gene, CDR1 is SGHRS and CDR2 is YFSETQ. The germline V and J ends were trimmed by 0 bases and 5 bases, with 9 bases remaining between them. The CDR3 runs 14 residues. CDR3: CASSLGSLDNEQFF. For the CDR3, the DNA is TGCGCCAGCAGCTTGGGGTCTCTAGACAATGAGCAGTTCTTC.

The chain employs TRBV27 and TRBJ2-2; 7 nucleotides line up with TRBD2. V trimming: 8 bases; J trimming: 5 bases; junction bases outside the gene matches: 8. Germline lookup yields CDR1 MNHEY and CDR2 SMNVEV (reference sequence). There are 14 residues in the CDR3. In nucleotides, the CDR3 is TGTGCCAGCCGGAGCGGGATTCGGACCGGGGAGCTGTTTTTT. Encoded protein: CASRSGIRTGELFF.

The chain recombines TRBV30 with TRBJ2-5, with TRBD1 identical over 10 bases. Germline V lookup: CDR1 GTSNPN, CDR2 SVGIG (reference sequence). With V trimmed by 2 bases and J by 4 bases, 7 bases remained unmatched. The CDR3 consists of 15 residues. The CDR3 sequence: CAWSIPTGGSETQYF. CDR3 DNA: TGTGCCTGGAGTATACCGACAGGGGGCTCAGAGACCCAGTACTTC.

V gene TRBV9 combines with J gene TRBJ2-1; TRBD2 matches 7 bases. V was clipped by 4 bases and J by 4 bases; unmatched bases: 5. The CDR3 totals 14 residues. Germline V gene data show CDR1 as SGDLS and CDR2 as YYNGEE. CDR3 sequence reads: CASSPSGGYNEQFF. As DNA, the CDR3 is TGTGCCAGCAGCCCTAGCGGAGGGTACAATGAGCAGTTCTTC.

The gene calls are TRBV2 and TRBJ2-7, with TRBD2 identical over 7 bases. CDR1 is SNHLY and CDR2 is FYNNEI in the germline V gene. The CDR3 runs to 12 residues. With V trimmed by 5 bases and J by 12 bases, 10 bases remained unmatched. CDR3 DNA sequence: TGTGCCAGCAGTAAAAGCGGGACGGTATTGTACTTC. It encodes CASSKSGTVLYF.

The V and J genes are TRBV18 and TRBJ1-1; 9 nucleotides align to TRBD1. The CDR3 is 15 residues long. After removal of 3 bases from V and 1 base from J, the junction contained 3 bases not matched to a gene. Germline CDR1 is KGHSH and CDR2 is LQKENI. The CDR3 nucleotides read TGTGCCAGCTCACCCGGACAGGGGAGGAACACTGAAGCTTTCTTT. It codes for CASSPGQGRNTEAFF.

The gene calls are TRBV12-5 and TRBJ1-1, with D hard to call. This CDR3 is built from 14 residues. Germline V CDR1 and CDR2: LGHNT, FRNRAP. V lost 6 bases to trimming and J lost 6 bases, with 17 bases between them. DNA of the CDR3: TGTGCTAGTGGCAGGTCCCGCAACGGGGCTGAAGCTTTCTTT. It encodes CASGRSRNGAEAFF.

This clone was seen only once. V and J are TRBV18 and TRBJ1-1, with 9 nucleotides matching TRBD1. The V segment lost 8 bases and the J segment 3 bases; nucleotides outside the gene matches: 1. Germline CDR1 and CDR2: KGHSH and LQKENI. This CDR3 has 12 residues. CDR3 region: CASRTGDTEAFF. CDR3 in DNA: TGTGCCAGCCGGACAGGGGACACTGAAGCTTTCTTT.

V gene TRBV9 combines with J gene TRBJ2-3, with D perhaps TRBD2 (7 bases). V was pared by 6 bases and J by 0 bases, with 17 bases between. Germline V gene sequence: CDR1 SGDLS, CDR2 YYNGEE. The CDR3 length is 16 residues. The CDR3 bases are TGTGCCAGCACCCGATGGGGGGGCGAAAGCACAGATACGCAGTATTTT. Residues: CASTRWGGESTDTQYF.

The CDR3 reads CASLAGGPGETQYF. CDR3 DNA: TGTGCCAGCTTAGCGGGAGGGCCGGGTGAGACCCAGTACTTC. V gene TRBV28 combines with J gene TRBJ2-5; 11 bases agree with TRBD2. Germline trimming cut 8 bases from V and 5 bases from J; bases unmatched to any gene: 7. The CDR3 length is 14 residues. From germline, CDR1 is MDHEN and CDR2 SYDVKM.

A few counts support this clone. The rearrangement joins TRBV7-8 to TRBJ1-5, with D perhaps matching TRBD1 (6 bases). The germline gives CDR1 SGHVS, CDR2 FQNEAQ. This CDR3 region has 16 residues. V was clipped by 5 bases and J by 4 bases, with 18 bases between them. CDR3 in DNA: TGTGCCAGCAGCCCCTTGGGTGGCAGGGGAAATCAGCCCCAGCATTTT. It encodes CASSPLGGRGNQPQHF.

The chain uses TRBV6-5 and TRBJ2-7; no firm D call. V was pared by 5 bases and J by 4 bases, with 6 bases between. This CDR3 has 11 amino acids. CDR1 and CDR2 (germline): MNHEY, SVGAGI. The CDR3 reads CASSTVYEQYF. CDR3 sequence (DNA): TGTGCCAGCAGTACAGTTTACGAGCAGTACTTC.

This clone occurred once. This chain connects TRBV19 to TRBJ1-1; D not resolved. Trimming pared 3 bases from V and 1 base from J, leaving 24 bases between. The CDR3 covers 19 residues. Germline lookup yields CDR1 LNHDA and CDR2 SQIVND (reference sequence). The DNA for the CDR3 is TGTGCCAGTAGTATGGTCTTGTTCGGGCGGGGAGGAGCGAACACTGAAGCTTTCTTT. It encodes CASSMVLFGRGGANTEAFF.

This clone was picked up one time. The rearrangement uses TRBV7-9 and TRBJ2-1; possibly TRBD2 for D (5 bases). CDR1 is SEHNR and CDR2 is FQNEAQ in the germline V gene (reference sequence). The length of the CDR3 is 17 residues. The V and J ends lost 2 bases and 5 bases respectively, with 19 bases between them. CDR3 DNA sequence: TGTGCCAGCAGCTTACCCCCCCGCCTAGCCCCGAACAATGAGCAGTTCTTC. Its protein product is CASSLPPRLAPNNEQFF.

The chain carries TRBV11-2 and TRBJ1-2; no reliable D call. The germline CDR1 and CDR2 sequences are SGHAT and FQNNGV. V lost 0 bases, J lost 0 bases, and 11 bases lay in between. The CDR3 contains 16 residues. CDR3 nucleotide sequence: TGTGCCAGCAGCTTAGATCCAAAGAGTTCTAACTATGGCTACACCTTC. Translation gives CASSLDPKSSNYGYTF.